This TCR beta chain came from a study of cytomegalovirus exposure and HLA in healthy donors. Study results and limitations: The study put under 200 TCR beta chains on its list as cytomegalovirus-associated.

Germline V gives CDR1 SGHRS, CDR2 YFSETQ. The CDR3 runs to 14 residues. The germline V and J ends were trimmed by 0 bases and 4 bases, with 8 bases remaining between them. PCR amplification relied on 60 Vbeta primers (plus 13 Jbeta primers). This table comes from immunoSEQ multiplex PCR, and its TCRdb copy is limited to in-frame clones, with some not included. Of about 140,000 clones detected, about 80% appear once; the ten largest clones hold more than 4%. On this clone: Its antigen is still unknown.

Although they were nominally healthy when sampled, donors likely had unrecorded immune exposures. The TCR sequence derives from a man in his forties or fifties in good health and CMV-seropositive. The chain employs TRBV5-1 and TRBJ1-5; D call uncertain. Sequencing was done on a sample of PBMCs. CDR3 protein: CASSLGSGNQPQHF. The DNA of the CDR3 is TGCGCCAGCAGCTTGGGATCGGGGAATCAGCCCCAGCATTTT. The variable domain in full, with the rest retrieved from reference TRBV5-1 and TRBJ1-5, is KAGVTQTPRYLIKTRGQQVTLSCSPISGHRSVSWYQQTPGQGLQFLFEYFSETQRNKGNFPGRFSGRQFSNSRSEMNVSTLELGDSALYLCASSLGSGNQPQHFGDGTRLSIL.